The present T cell receptor beta chain was sequenced within a study of CD8 T cells in ankylosing spondylitis. Study conclusions and caveats: Reactive arthritis synovial fluid and blood previously showed some of these motif variants. Ankylosing spondylitis blood appeared to be characterized by a TCR beta motif of several highly homologous variants.

Germline values: CDR1 DFQATT, CDR2 SNEGSKA (reference sequence). The ends lost 2 bases at V and 3 bases at J; junction bases unmatched: 7. There are 17 residues in the CDR3. This clonotype was picked up a small number of times. Its target is not known. Libraries of TCR beta came from quantitative 5'-RACE with molecular barcodes. TCRdb processed the 5' RACE reads anew with MiXCR; each CDR3 protein has one entry. The table has about 400,000 distinct CDR3 sequences, 20% to 25% seen once. The sequence was obtained from a male donor with ankylosing spondylitis. Specimen: blood, either unsorted or a sorted T cell fraction (not recorded which). The chain links TRBV20-1 to TRBJ2-3, with TRBD2 matching 14 bases. DNA for the CDR3: TGCAGTGCTAGAACCCCGGGACTAGCGGGAGTTACAGATACGCAGTATTTT. Amino acids: CSARTPGLAGVTDTQYF.